The rows below give T cell receptor beta chains drawn from one sample of a study of T-cell memory formation after mild COVID-19. TCRdb fed the 5' RACE reads into MiXCR, producing one record per CDR3 protein. The data hold roughly 450,000 distinct CDR3 sequences, with about 18% observed a single time. The sequenced sample consisted of PBMCs or a T cell subset sorted from them (not recorded which). The receptors stem from an adult woman who had mild COVID-19 (a few samples of this study predate the infection). Cell type and time point are not known. Each CDR3 is given with its conserved first and last residue. Each record gives: V gene, J gene, clone size, D gene, CDR3 DNA, CDR3 protein. D genes are given only for firm matches. For some rows the clone size is stated as once, few or many, or as a class when expanded; others skip it.

V gene: TRBV27; J gene: TRBJ2-7; clone size: few; D gene: NA; CDR3 DNA: TGTGCCAGCGCCACCAGTGTCTACGAGCAGTACTTC; CDR3 protein: CASATSVYEQYF
V gene: TRBV6-6; J gene: TRBJ1-4; clone size: NA; D gene: TRBD1; CDR3 DNA: TGTGCCAGCAAACAAATCGGACAGGGCGGCGAAAAACTGTTTTTT; CDR3 protein: CASKQIGQGGEKLFF
V gene: TRBV7-9; J gene: TRBJ1-6; clone size: NA; D gene: NA; CDR3 DNA: TGTGCCAGCAGCTTATTGAAGGGTGGGGGTAATTCACCCCTCCACTTT; CDR3 protein: CASSLLKGGGNSPLHF
V gene: TRBV20-1; J gene: TRBJ1-1; clone size: few; D gene: NA; CDR3 DNA: TGCAGTGCTAGAGCACCCTGGGCCAGGGGCACTGAAGCTTTCTTT; CDR3 protein: CSARAPWARGTEAFF
V gene: TRBV15; J gene: TRBJ2-7; clone size: NA; D gene: NA; CDR3 DNA: TGTGCCACCAGCAGGGACTCGGGAAGCTACGAGCAGTACTTC; CDR3 protein: CATSRDSGSYEQYF
V gene: TRBV7-9; J gene: TRBJ1-1; clone size: few; D gene: NA; CDR3 DNA: TGTGCCAGCAGCTTCGGCGGGGTGGACCACACTGAAGCTTTCTTT; CDR3 protein: CASSFGGVDHTEAFF
V gene: TRBV5-1; J gene: TRBJ2-1; clone size: few; D gene: TRBD2; CDR3 DNA: TGCGCCAGCAGCCGCATTGCACTAGCGGGGGGGTACAATGAGCAGTTCTTC; CDR3 protein: CASSRIALAGGYNEQFF
V gene: TRBV20-1; J gene: TRBJ2-1; clone size: NA; D gene: TRBD2; CDR3 DNA: TGCAGTGCTAGAGGGACTAGCGAGTCCTACAATGAGCAGTTCTTC; CDR3 protein: CSARGTSESYNEQFF
V gene: TRBV3-1; J gene: TRBJ1-1; clone size: few; D gene: TRBD1; CDR3 DNA: TGTGCCAGCAGCCAAGTATGGGACAGGGAAAGCCCGAACACTGAAGCTTTCTTT; CDR3 protein: CASSQVWDRESPNTEAFF
V gene: TRBV4-1; J gene: TRBJ2-2; clone size: NA; D gene: NA; CDR3 DNA: TGCGCCAGCAGCCTCGAGCCCGGGGAGCTGTTTTTT; CDR3 protein: CASSLEPGELFF
V gene: TRBV6-5; J gene: TRBJ2-7; clone size: few; D gene: NA; CDR3 DNA: TGTGCCAGCAGCCCACTAGGACAGAGCTCCTACGAGCAGTACTTC; CDR3 protein: CASSPLGQSSYEQYF
V gene: TRBV7-6; J gene: TRBJ2-7; clone size: NA; D gene: NA; CDR3 DNA: TGTGCCAGCAGCTTAATCGGGGGCGGTTCCTACGAGCAGTACTTC; CDR3 protein: CASSLIGGGSYEQYF
V gene: TRBV5-1; J gene: TRBJ1-1; clone size: NA; D gene: NA; CDR3 DNA: TGCGCCAGCAGCAAAGAGGGAGTAGGAGGCACTGAAGCTTTCTTT; CDR3 protein: CASSKEGVGGTEAFF
V gene: TRBV6-5; J gene: TRBJ1-2; clone size: NA; D gene: NA; CDR3 DNA: TGTGCCAGCAGTGAACGAGCGGCAGGGGATGGCTACACCTTC; CDR3 protein: CASSERAAGDGYTF
V gene: TRBV11-3; J gene: TRBJ2-1; clone size: many; D gene: NA; CDR3 DNA: TGTGCCAGCAGCTTCTCTTTGGGCGATGAGCAGTTCTTC; CDR3 protein: CASSFSLGDEQFF
V gene: TRBV29-1; J gene: TRBJ2-7; clone size: few; D gene: TRBD1; CDR3 DNA: TGCAGCGCTTTGACAGGGGATGGCTACGAGCAGTACTTC; CDR3 protein: CSALTGDGYEQYF
V gene: TRBV10-3; J gene: TRBJ2-2; clone size: NA; D gene: TRBD2; CDR3 DNA: TGTGCCAGTAGCGGGAGTGTTAACACCGGGGAGCTGTTTTTT; CDR3 protein: CASSGSVNTGELFF
V gene: TRBV7-7; J gene: TRBJ2-5; clone size: few; D gene: NA; CDR3 DNA: TGTGCCAGCAGCCCGGGTTTGGGGATTAGGGAGACCCAGTACTTC; CDR3 protein: CASSPGLGIRETQYF
V gene: TRBV18; J gene: TRBJ2-7; clone size: NA; D gene: TRBD1; CDR3 DNA: TGTGCCAGCTCACCCCTTCAGAACAGGGGTGAGGCCGAGCAGTACTTC; CDR3 protein: CASSPLQNRGEAEQYF
V gene: TRBV9; J gene: TRBJ1-5; clone size: NA; D gene: NA; CDR3 DNA: TGTGCCAGCGGGGTCGGTAGCAATCAGCCCCAGCATTTT; CDR3 protein: CASGVGSNQPQHF
V gene: TRBV7-9; J gene: TRBJ2-3; clone size: once; D gene: NA; CDR3 DNA: TGTGCCAGCAGCGATTCACTAGGTCGCACAGATACGCAGTATTTT; CDR3 protein: CASSDSLGRTDTQYF
V gene: TRBV2; J gene: TRBJ2-3; clone size: many; D gene: TRBD1; CDR3 DNA: TGTGCCAGCAGGGATTTCCGGGACAGGGGGCAAGCAGATACGCAGTATTTT; CDR3 protein: CASRDFRDRGQADTQYF
V gene: TRBV2; J gene: TRBJ1-4; clone size: NA; D gene: NA; CDR3 DNA: TGTGCCAGCAGCGGCACGGGACAAGTTAATGAAAAACTGTTTTTT; CDR3 protein: CASSGTGQVNEKLFF
V gene: TRBV5-1; J gene: TRBJ1-2; clone size: few; D gene: NA; CDR3 DNA: TGCGCCAGCAGCTTGGTTGGTCCAGTCACAGGAGATGGTGGCTACACCTTC; CDR3 protein: CASSLVGPVTGDGGYTF
V gene: TRBV6-5; J gene: TRBJ2-1; clone size: NA; D gene: TRBD2; CDR3 DNA: TGTGCCAGCAGTGCCGCTGTAGCGGGAGGTAGGAATGAGCAGTTCTTC; CDR3 protein: CASSAAVAGGRNEQFF
V gene: TRBV12-3/TRBV12-4; J gene: TRBJ2-2; clone size: NA; D gene: NA; CDR3 DNA: TGTGCCAGCAGCCCGAGGGAGACAGAGAACACCGGGGAGCTGTTTTTT; CDR3 protein: CASSPRETENTGELFF
V gene: TRBV9; J gene: TRBJ2-1; clone size: few; D gene: TRBD2; CDR3 DNA: TGTGCCAGCAGCGGCAGAGCGGGAGTGGGGAATGAGCAGTTCTTC; CDR3 protein: CASSGRAGVGNEQFF
V gene: TRBV29-1; J gene: TRBJ2-5; clone size: NA; D gene: TRBD1; CDR3 DNA: TGCAGCGTTGTTCCAGGGGGCCCGGAGACCCAGTACTTC; CDR3 protein: CSVVPGGPETQYF
V gene: TRBV7-9; J gene: TRBJ1-5; clone size: once; D gene: TRBD1; CDR3 DNA: TGTGCCAGCAGCTCGGGACAGGGGAACAATCAGCCCCAGCATTTT; CDR3 protein: CASSSGQGNNQPQHF
V gene: TRBV20-1; J gene: TRBJ2-1; clone size: few; D gene: TRBD2; CDR3 DNA: TGCAGTGCTAGTACTAGCGAGAGCTCCTACAATGAGCAGTTCTTC; CDR3 protein: CSASTSESSYNEQFF
V gene: TRBV12-3/TRBV12-4; J gene: TRBJ2-7; clone size: NA; D gene: NA; CDR3 DNA: TGTGCCAGCAGTCCCAGTCTCTACGAGCAGTACTTC; CDR3 protein: CASSPSLYEQYF
V gene: TRBV6-6; J gene: TRBJ1-1; clone size: NA; D gene: NA; CDR3 DNA: TGTGCCAGCAGTTACCCGGAAAGCTTACTCAGGAACACTGAAGCTTTCTTT; CDR3 protein: CASSYPESLLRNTEAFF
V gene: TRBV27; J gene: TRBJ1-1; clone size: NA; D gene: NA; CDR3 DNA: TGTGCCATCAGTTTACGAGGGGGGAACACTGAAGCTTTCTTT; CDR3 protein: CAISLRGGNTEAFF
V gene: TRBV10-3; J gene: TRBJ2-7; clone size: few; D gene: NA; CDR3 DNA: TGTGCCATCAGTGATGAACAGGGTAGGGAGCAGTACTTC; CDR3 protein: CAISDEQGREQYF
V gene: TRBV25-1; J gene: TRBJ2-6; clone size: few; D gene: NA; CDR3 DNA: TGTGCCAGCAGTAGAGTCCTAAGGCCCTCTGGGGCCAACGTCCTGACTTTC; CDR3 protein: CASSRVLRPSGANVLTF
V gene: TRBV7-2; J gene: TRBJ1-2; clone size: NA; D gene: TRBD1; CDR3 DNA: TGTGCCAGCAGCCCCCTCGGGCAGGGGGCGCGGGGCTACACCTTC; CDR3 protein: CASSPLGQGARGYTF
V gene: TRBV16; J gene: TRBJ1-2; clone size: NA; D gene: NA; CDR3 DNA: TGTGCCAGCAGCCAATCGGTGACAGCCTTTGGCTACACCTTC; CDR3 protein: CASSQSVTAFGYTF
V gene: TRBV7-2; J gene: TRBJ1-5; clone size: few; D gene: NA; CDR3 DNA: TGTGCCAGCAGCCCGGCCGGGACGCTAAATCAGCCCCAGCATTTT; CDR3 protein: CASSPAGTLNQPQHF
V gene: TRBV6-2/TRBV6-3; J gene: TRBJ1-1; clone size: NA; D gene: TRBD1; CDR3 DNA: TGTGCCAGCAGGCTGACCGGGACAGACGAAGCTTTCTTT; CDR3 protein: CASRLTGTDEAFF
V gene: TRBV6-6; J gene: TRBJ1-2; clone size: NA; D gene: NA; CDR3 DNA: TGTGCCAGCAGCACCGGGCAGGGTCATGGCTACACCTTC; CDR3 protein: CASSTGQGHGYTF
V gene: TRBV6-2/TRBV6-3; J gene: TRBJ2-3; clone size: NA; D gene: TRBD1; CDR3 DNA: TGTGCCAGCAGCTCCGAGGGGACAGAGATAGATACGCAGTATTTT; CDR3 protein: CASSSEGTEIDTQYF
V gene: TRBV4-2; J gene: TRBJ2-3; clone size: few; D gene: TRBD2; CDR3 DNA: TGTGCCAGCAGCCAAGATCGGGCGGGGGATACAGATACGCAGTATTTT; CDR3 protein: CASSQDRAGDTDTQYF
V gene: TRBV23-1; J gene: TRBJ2-3; clone size: NA; D gene: TRBD2; CDR3 DNA: TGCGCCAGCACCCAAGGGAGGGGCACAGATACGCAGTATTTT; CDR3 protein: CASTQGRGTDTQYF
V gene: TRBV7-8; J gene: TRBJ1-6; clone size: few; D gene: NA; CDR3 DNA: TGTGCCAGCAGCCACCCCAGGGAGGGGAGCTCCAATTCACCCCTCCACTTT; CDR3 protein: CASSHPREGSSNSPLHF
V gene: TRBV2; J gene: TRBJ1-5; clone size: NA; D gene: NA; CDR3 DNA: TGTGCCAGCAGTGGGACCGGGAGAGGGCCCCAGCATTTT; CDR3 protein: CASSGTGRGPQHF
V gene: TRBV5-4; J gene: TRBJ2-3; clone size: NA; D gene: TRBD1; CDR3 DNA: TGTGCCAGCAGCTTGCTAACAGGGGGGAACACAGATACGCAGTATTTT; CDR3 protein: CASSLLTGGNTDTQYF
V gene: TRBV30; J gene: TRBJ2-5; clone size: few; D gene: NA; CDR3 DNA: TGTGCCTGGAGTGTAGGGGCTAGCGTACAAGAGACCCAGTACTTC; CDR3 protein: CAWSVGASVQETQYF
V gene: TRBV9; J gene: TRBJ2-5; clone size: many; D gene: NA; CDR3 DNA: TGTGCCAGCAGCGTAGGTGGGCTTGATAACCAAGAGACCCAGTACTTC; CDR3 protein: CASSVGGLDNQETQYF
V gene: TRBV24-1; J gene: TRBJ1-2; clone size: NA; D gene: TRBD1; CDR3 DNA: TGTGCCACCAGTGACTGGACAGGGAAGAACTATGGCTACACCTTC; CDR3 protein: CATSDWTGKNYGYTF
V gene: TRBV4-1; J gene: TRBJ2-5; clone size: NA; D gene: NA; CDR3 DNA: TGCGCCAGCAGCAAAGTCGGGGCTCAAGAGACCCAGTACTTC; CDR3 protein: CASSKVGAQETQYF
V gene: TRBV10-3; J gene: TRBJ2-5; clone size: few; D gene: TRBD2; CDR3 DNA: TGTGCCTCCCAGACTGCCTTTGCGGGAGAATACCAAGAGACCCAGTACTTC; CDR3 protein: CASQTAFAGEYQETQYF
V gene: TRBV20-1; J gene: TRBJ2-2; clone size: NA; D gene: TRBD2; CDR3 DNA: TGCAGTGCTACGCGGGGGGGTTATAACACCGGGGAGCTGTTTTTT; CDR3 protein: CSATRGGYNTGELFF
V gene: TRBV10-3; J gene: TRBJ2-3; clone size: few; D gene: NA; CDR3 DNA: TGTGCCATCAATCAGCGCGGTCTCACAGATACGCAGTATTTT; CDR3 protein: CAINQRGLTDTQYF
V gene: TRBV15; J gene: TRBJ1-5; clone size: few; D gene: TRBD1; CDR3 DNA: TGTGCCACCAGCACCAGGGGGGGCAATCAGCCCCAGCATTTT; CDR3 protein: CATSTRGGNQPQHF
V gene: TRBV14; J gene: TRBJ2-1; clone size: many; D gene: NA; CDR3 DNA: TGTGCCAGCAGCCTCCGACAACTAGCCGGGTACAATGAGCAGTTCTTC; CDR3 protein: CASSLRQLAGYNEQFF
V gene: TRBV12-3/TRBV12-4; J gene: TRBJ1-2; clone size: NA; D gene: NA; CDR3 DNA: TGTGCCAGCAGTTTAGGGATCTATGGCTACACCTTC; CDR3 protein: CASSLGIYGYTF